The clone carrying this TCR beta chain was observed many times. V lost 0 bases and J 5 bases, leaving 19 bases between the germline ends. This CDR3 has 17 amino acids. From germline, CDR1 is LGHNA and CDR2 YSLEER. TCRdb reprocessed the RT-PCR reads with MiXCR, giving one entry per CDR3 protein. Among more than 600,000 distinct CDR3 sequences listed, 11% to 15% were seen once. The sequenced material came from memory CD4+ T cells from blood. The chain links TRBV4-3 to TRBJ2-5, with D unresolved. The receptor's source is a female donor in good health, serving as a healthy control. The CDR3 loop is CASSQDWLTPLGETQYF. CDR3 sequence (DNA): TGCGCCAGCAGCCAAGATTGGCTCACCCCGCTGGGGGAGACCCAGTACTTC.